Each of the 20 T cell receptor beta chains below was sequenced from the same sample in a study of T-cell memory formation after mild COVID-19. MiXCR, run by TCRdb on the 5' RACE reads, gives a single entry per CDR3 protein. The repertoire holds 400,000 to 500,000 distinct CDR3 sequences, approximately 19% seen once, with roughly 21% in the top ten. Material: PBMCs or a T cell subset sorted from them (not recorded which). The source of these receptors is a man aged 18 to 30 who had mild COVID-19 (a few samples of this study predate the infection). Cell type and time point are not known.

This clonotype was counted many times. The chain combines TRBV7-2 with TRBJ2-7; D is possibly TRBD1 or TRBD2 (5 bases each). Germline CDR1 is SGHTA and CDR2 is FQGNSA. Trimming cost V 6 bases and J 0 bases, with 12 bases left between them. The CDR3 length is 14 residues. The CDR3 region is CASRGPLSSYEQYF. CDR3 sequence (DNA): TGTGCCAGCAGGGGACCGCTGAGCTCCTACGAGCAGTACTTC. Variable domain in full (rest from reference TRBV7-2 and TRBJ2-7): GAGVSQSPSNKVTEKGKDVELRCDPISGHTALYWYRQSLGQGLEFLIYFQGNSAPDKSGLPSDRFSAERTGGSVSTLTIQRTQQEDSAVYLCASRGPLSSYEQYFGPGTRLTVT.

This clonotype was found a few times. This sequence joins TRBV4-1 and TRBJ1-5; no firm D call. Germline V gene lookup returns CDR1 MGHRA and CDR2 YSYEKL. The CDR3 spans 14 residues. Trimming shortened V by 3 bases and J by 0 bases, and 6 bases separated the two germline ends. The chain's CDR3 is CASSQYSSNQPQHF. CDR3 nucleotides: TGCGCCAGCAGCCAGTACAGTAGCAATCAGCCCCAGCATTTT.

In this sample, this clonotype turned up many times. This chain links TRBV29-1 with TRBJ1-2; no firm D call. CDR1 and CDR2 (germline): SQVTM, ANQGSEA. V was shortened by 0 bases and J by 9 bases, with 11 bases between the two germline ends. CDR3 size: 12 residues. CDR3 loop: CSVEEQPLRYTF. The CDR3, as DNA: TGCAGCGTTGAAGAACAGCCCCTGCGCTACACCTTC.

The chain uses TRBV6-6 and TRBJ1-5, with D possibly being TRBD1 (5 bases). Between the trimmed V and J ends, which lost 6 bases and 0 bases, there was a span of 12 bases. CDR1 is MNHNY, CDR2 SVGAGI, per germline (reference sequence). CDR3 length equals 15 residues. The CDR3 DNA is TGTGCCAGCAGCTTGGGACTCATTAGCAATCAGCCCCAGCATTTT. It yields the protein CASSLGLISNQPQHF.

The chain carries TRBV4-3 and TRBJ2-1; D remains unclear. Germline V lookup: CDR1 LGHNA, CDR2 YSLEER. V was cut by 3 bases and J by 6 bases, with 12 bases left in between. The CDR3 is 14 residues long. CDR3 residues: CASSQANALNEQFF. In DNA, the CDR3 is TGCGCCAGCAGCCAGGCCAATGCTCTCAATGAGCAGTTCTTC.

This chain links TRBV18 with TRBJ2-7; TRBD2 matches at 9 bases. V was clipped by 6 bases and J by 2 bases; unmatched bases: 11. The germline V gene encodes CDR1 KGHSH and CDR2 LQKENI. The length of the CDR3 is 16 residues. CDR3 in DNA: TGTGCCAGCTCCATGGGTTTAGCGGGGGCCGCCTACGAGCAGTACGTC. Translating it yields CASSMGLAGAAYEQYV.

V gene TRBV5-1 combines with J gene TRBJ2-3; TRBD2 matches at 9 bases. With V trimmed by 8 bases and J by 6 bases, 16 bases remained unmatched. The V gene's germline CDR1 is SGHRS and CDR2 YFSETQ. This CDR3 contains 16 residues. The CDR3 sequence is CASAMSGGISRDTQYF. As DNA, the CDR3 is TGCGCCAGTGCTATGAGCGGGGGGATATCACGGGATACGCAGTATTTT.

This rearrangement joins TRBV29-1 to TRBJ2-1, with D possibly being TRBD1 (6 bases). Germline-derived CDR1 and CDR2 are SQVTM and ANQGSEA. The V gene lost 4 bases and the J gene lost 5 bases, with 12 bases spanning the gap. The CDR3 has 13 amino acids. The CDR3 nucleotides read TGCAGCGTTGCCCGGGACACGAACAATGAGCAGTTCTTC. Translating gives CSVARDTNNEQFF.

This clonotype occurred a few times. The chain has TRBV4-2 and TRBJ1-2; TRBD1 matches at 7 bases. Per the germline V gene, CDR1 is LGHNA and CDR2 is YNFKEQ. The CDR3 has 12 residues. V gave up 8 bases and J gave up 4 bases; unmatched junction bases: 4. DNA of the CDR3: TGTGCCAGCCGACAGGGACCCTATGGCTACACCTTC. Translation gives CASRQGPYGYTF.

Many counts were recorded for this clonotype. The rearrangement links TRBV9 to TRBJ1-3; D is uncertain. The germline V gene has CDR1 SGDLS and CDR2 YYNGEE. This CDR3 contains 17 residues. Trimming removed 0 bases from V and 4 bases from J, with 17 bases in between. The CDR3 DNA follows: TGTGCCAGCAGCGTAGATGGAGTGACTATTGGCGGAAACACCATATATTTT. Amino acids: CASSVDGVTIGGNTIYF.

The rearrangement joins TRBV7-2 to TRBJ1-1, with 7 bases that match TRBD1. Germline V gene sequence: CDR1 SGHTA, CDR2 FQGNSA. The V and J ends lost 6 bases and 4 bases, in that order; junction bases with no gene match: 8. This CDR3 contains 14 residues. The DNA of the CDR3 is TGTGCCAGCAGTTCCACAGGGGCCCGCACTGAAGCTTTCTTT. As protein: CASSSTGARTEAFF. The full variable domain, rest sourced from reference TRBV7-2 and TRBJ1-1, is GAGVSQSPSNKVTEKGKDVELRCDPISGHTALYWYRQSLGQGLEFLIYFQGNSAPDKSGLPSDRFSAERTGGSVSTLTIQRTQQEDSAVYLCASSSTGARTEAFFGQGTRLTVV.

The chain carries TRBV5-1 and TRBJ1-2; D gene ambiguous. The germline V and J ends were trimmed by 4 bases and 10 bases, with 20 bases remaining between them. Germline V gives CDR1 SGHRS, CDR2 YFSETQ. The CDR3 is made up of 14 amino acids. The CDR3 loop reads CASSLPVVVVDYTF. Written as DNA, the CDR3 is TGCGCCAGCAGCCTCCCCGTGGTAGTGGTGGACTACACCTTC.

This clonotype was found a few times. The V call is TRBV6-5, the J call TRBJ2-3; D perhaps matches TRBD2 (6 bases). Between the trimmed V and J ends, which lost 8 bases and 5 bases, there was a span of 17 bases. Germline assignment: CDR1 MNHEY and CDR2 SVGAGI. The CDR3 totals 14 residues. The CDR3 protein is CASSISGVGDTQYF. CDR3 DNA: TGTGCCAGCTCGATATCGGGGGTAGGAGATACGCAGTATTTT.

This clonotype was detected a few times. The rearrangement links TRBV30 to TRBJ2-3; 7 bases are shared with TRBD2. Germline loops: CDR1 GTSNPN, CDR2 SVGIG (reference sequence). J was trimmed by 0 bases and V by 3 bases; bases with no gene match: 6. This CDR3 contains 15 residues. CDR3 in DNA: TGTGCCTGGAGGCCCGGGGGGACGAGCACAGATACGCAGTATTTT. It is translated as CAWRPGGTSTDTQYF.

This clonotype was observed a few times. This chain uses TRBV4-1 with TRBJ2-7; 10 positions match TRBD1. CDR3 length: 16 amino acids. Germline CDR1 MGHRA, CDR2 YSYEKL. V was clipped by 1 base and J by 6 bases; unmatched bases: 9. The CDR3 bases are TGCGCCAGCAGCCAAGTGGGAGGACAGGGGGTCTCCGAGCAGTACGTC. It translates to CASSQVGGQGVSEQYV.

This clonotype turned up a few times. The chain combines TRBV11-2 with TRBJ2-1; TRBD1 is a possible D gene (5 bases). The length of the CDR3 is 14 residues. V was shortened by 1 base and J by 8 bases, with 12 bases between the two germline ends. Germline CDR1 reads SGHAT; CDR2 reads FQNNGV. The chain's CDR3 is CASSLVKGFHEQFF. CDR3 nucleotide sequence: TGTGCCAGCAGCTTAGTAAAGGGGTTCCATGAGCAGTTCTTC.

This chain uses TRBV12-3 or TRBV12-4 with TRBJ2-5, with 8 bases identical to TRBD1. The CDR3 runs to 14 residues. V shed 6 bases and J 5 bases; nucleotides not matched to a gene: 8. The CDR3 coding sequence is TGTGCCAGCAGCCGGACAGGGCCGGGGGAGACCCAGTACTTC. Its protein is CASSRTGPGETQYF.

The chain carries TRBV11-2 and TRBJ2-2, with TRBD1 as a possible D gene (6 bases). The germline V gene encodes CDR1 SGHAT and CDR2 FQNNGV. The V and J ends lost 5 bases and 0 bases respectively, with 13 bases between them. This CDR3 spans 16 amino acids. CDR3 in DNA: TGTGCCAGCAGCCCGGGACATGATCCGAACACCGGGGAGCTGTTTTTT. It specifies CASSPGHDPNTGELFF. Full variable domain (missing parts from reference TRBV11-2 and TRBJ2-2): EAGVAQSPRYKIIEKRQSVAFWCNPISGHATLYWYQQILGQGPKLLIQFQNNGVVDDSQLPKDRFSAERLKGVDSTLKIQPAKLEDSAVYLCASSPGHDPNTGELFFGEGSRLTVL.

The chain is built from TRBV7-9 and TRBJ1-2, with D possibly being TRBD1 (5 bases). V lost 3 bases to trimming and J lost 8 bases, with 13 bases between them. The length of the CDR3 is 13 residues. CDR1 and CDR2 from the germline V gene are SEHNR and FQNEAQ (reference sequence). The CDR3 reads CASSLAGAVGYTF. CDR3 DNA sequence: TGTGCCAGCAGCTTGGCTGGGGCGGTCGGCTACACCTTC.

The chain employs TRBV2 and TRBJ2-5; 11 bases fit TRBD2. The CDR3 totals 14 residues. V shed 5 bases and J 5 bases; nucleotides not matched to a gene: 4. Germline-derived CDR1 and CDR2 are SNHLY and FYNNEI. The DNA for the CDR3 is TGTGCCAGCAGTCCACGGACTAGCGGGGAGACCCAGTACTTC. Translation gives CASSPRTSGETQYF.